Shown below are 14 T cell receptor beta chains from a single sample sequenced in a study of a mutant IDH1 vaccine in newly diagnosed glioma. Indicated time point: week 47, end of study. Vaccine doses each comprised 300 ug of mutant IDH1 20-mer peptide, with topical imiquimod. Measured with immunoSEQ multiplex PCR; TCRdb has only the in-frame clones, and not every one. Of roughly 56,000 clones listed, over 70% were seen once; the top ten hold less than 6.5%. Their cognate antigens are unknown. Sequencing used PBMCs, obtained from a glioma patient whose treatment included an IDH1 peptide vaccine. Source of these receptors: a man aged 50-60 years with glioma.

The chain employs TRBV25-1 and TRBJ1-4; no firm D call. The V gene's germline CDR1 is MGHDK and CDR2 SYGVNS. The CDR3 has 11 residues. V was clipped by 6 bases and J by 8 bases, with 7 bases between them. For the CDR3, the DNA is TGTGCCAGCAGCCTCATGGAAAAACTGTTTTTT. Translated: CASSLMEKLFF.

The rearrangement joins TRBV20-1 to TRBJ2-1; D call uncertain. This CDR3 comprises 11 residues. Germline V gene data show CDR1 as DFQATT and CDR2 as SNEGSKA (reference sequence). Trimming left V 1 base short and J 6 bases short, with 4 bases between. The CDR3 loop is CSARGPNEQFF. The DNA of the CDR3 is TGCAGTGCTAGAGGTCCCAATGAGCAGTTCTTC.

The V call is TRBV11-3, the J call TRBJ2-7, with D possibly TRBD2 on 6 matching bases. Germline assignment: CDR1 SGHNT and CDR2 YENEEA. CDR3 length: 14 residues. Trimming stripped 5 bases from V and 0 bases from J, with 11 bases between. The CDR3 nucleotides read TGTGCCAGCAGCCCGAGGGGACTCTCCTACGAGCAGTACTTC. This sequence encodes CASSPRGLSYEQYF.

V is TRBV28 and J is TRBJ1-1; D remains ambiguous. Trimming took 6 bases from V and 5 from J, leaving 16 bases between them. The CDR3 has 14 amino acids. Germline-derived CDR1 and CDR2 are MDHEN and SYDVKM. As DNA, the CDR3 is TGTGCCAGCAGGAGGGTCCAGAGGGAAACTGAAGCTTTCTTT. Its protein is CASRRVQRETEAFF. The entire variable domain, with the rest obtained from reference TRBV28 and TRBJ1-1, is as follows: DVKVTQSSRYLVKRTGEKVFLECVQDMDHENMFWYRQDPGLGLRLIYFSYDVKMKEKGDIPEGYSVSREKKERFSLILESASTNQTSMYLCASRRVQRETEAFFGQGTRLTVV.

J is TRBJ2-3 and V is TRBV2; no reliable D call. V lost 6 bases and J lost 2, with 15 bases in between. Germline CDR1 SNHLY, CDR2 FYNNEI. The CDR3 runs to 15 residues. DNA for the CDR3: TGTGCCAGCAGGAACAGACTCCTCATCACAGATACGCAGTATTTT. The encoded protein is CASRNRLLITDTQYF.

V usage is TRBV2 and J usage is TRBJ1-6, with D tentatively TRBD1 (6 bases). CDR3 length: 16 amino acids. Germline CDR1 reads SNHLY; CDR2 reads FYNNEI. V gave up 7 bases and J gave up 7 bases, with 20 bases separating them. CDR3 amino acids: CASTPQAGVRNSPLHF. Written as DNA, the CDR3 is TGTGCCAGCACCCCCCAAGCAGGGGTTAGGAATTCACCCCTCCACTTT. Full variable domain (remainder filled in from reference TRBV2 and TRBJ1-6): EPEVTQTPSHQVTQMGQEVILRCVPISNHLYFYWYRQILGQKVEFLVSFYNNEISEKSEIFDDQFSVERPDGSNFTLKIRSTKLEDSAMYFCASTPQAGVRNSPLHFGNGTRLTVT.

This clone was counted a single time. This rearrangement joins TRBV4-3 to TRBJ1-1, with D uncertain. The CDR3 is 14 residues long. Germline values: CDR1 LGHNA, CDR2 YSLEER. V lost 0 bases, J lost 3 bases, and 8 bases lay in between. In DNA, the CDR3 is TGCGCCAGCAGCCAAGACGGCAGCTACACTGAAGCTTTCTTT. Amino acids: CASSQDGSYTEAFF.

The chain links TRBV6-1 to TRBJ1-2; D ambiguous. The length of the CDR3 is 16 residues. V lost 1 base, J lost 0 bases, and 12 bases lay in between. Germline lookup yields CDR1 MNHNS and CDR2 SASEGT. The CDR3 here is CASSEGQASANYGYTF. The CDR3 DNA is TGTGCCAGCAGTGAAGGTCAGGCATCAGCTAACTATGGCTACACCTTC.

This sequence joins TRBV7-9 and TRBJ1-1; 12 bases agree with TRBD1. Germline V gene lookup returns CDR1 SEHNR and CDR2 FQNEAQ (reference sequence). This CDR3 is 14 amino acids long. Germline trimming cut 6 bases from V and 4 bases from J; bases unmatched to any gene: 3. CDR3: CASRRDRGLTEAFF. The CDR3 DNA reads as TGTGCCAGCAGGCGGGACAGGGGGCTCACTGAAGCTTTCTTT.

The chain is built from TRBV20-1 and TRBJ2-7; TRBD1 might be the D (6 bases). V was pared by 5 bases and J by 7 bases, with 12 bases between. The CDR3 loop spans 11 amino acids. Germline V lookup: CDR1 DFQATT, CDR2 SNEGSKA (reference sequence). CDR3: CSAWDTLEQYF. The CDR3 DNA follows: TGCAGTGCTTGGGACACCCTGGAGCAGTACTTC.

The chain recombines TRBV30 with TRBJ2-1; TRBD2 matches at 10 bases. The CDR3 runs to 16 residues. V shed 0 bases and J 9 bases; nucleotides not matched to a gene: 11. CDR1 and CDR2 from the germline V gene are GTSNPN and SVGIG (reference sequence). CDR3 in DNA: TGTGCCTGGAGTGTATCGTTCAGCGGGGGGGCCGTTGAGCAGTTCTTC. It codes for CAWSVSFSGGAVEQFF.

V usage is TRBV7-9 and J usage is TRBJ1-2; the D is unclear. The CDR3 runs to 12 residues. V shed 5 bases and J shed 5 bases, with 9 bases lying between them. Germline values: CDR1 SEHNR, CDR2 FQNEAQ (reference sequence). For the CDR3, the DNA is TGTGCCAGCAGCACCGACCGATATGGCTACACCTTC. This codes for CASSTDRYGYTF.

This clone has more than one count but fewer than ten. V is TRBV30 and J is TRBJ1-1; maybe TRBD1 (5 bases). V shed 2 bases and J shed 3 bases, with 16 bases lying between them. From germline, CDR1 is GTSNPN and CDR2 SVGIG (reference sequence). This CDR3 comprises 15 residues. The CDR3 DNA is TGTGCCTGGAGTCCATGGGGCCAGGGTCACACTGAAGCTTTCTTT. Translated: CAWSPWGQGHTEAFF.

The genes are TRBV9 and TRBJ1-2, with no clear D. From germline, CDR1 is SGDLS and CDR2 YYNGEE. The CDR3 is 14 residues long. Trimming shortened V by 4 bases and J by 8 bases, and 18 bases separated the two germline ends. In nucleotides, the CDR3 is TGTGCCAGCAGCTCTTTTCCCTCTCAAAGAGGCTACACCTTC. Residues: CASSSFPSQRGYTF.